Shown below are 8 T cell receptor beta chains from a single sample sequenced in a study of blood T cells in healthy people across ages. A J-beta primer mix and a sample-barcoded 5' primer were used in a second PCR of about 7 to 12 cycles. In TCRdb, the 5' RACE reads were re-called with MiXCR into one record per CDR3 protein. The sample has 650,000 to 800,000 distinct CDR3 sequences, approximately 52% seen once. Sequencing was performed on blood. The receptors here all came from a woman older than 75 in good health.

Worth noting for this clonotype: Possible read error: a much larger clone is one base away. The chain recombines TRBV7-8 with TRBJ2-3; TRBD1 or TRBD2 may be the D gene (5 bases each). V was trimmed by 2 bases and J by 2 bases, leaving 14 bases between them. Germline V CDR1 and CDR2: SGHVS, FQNEAQ. This CDR3 has 16 residues. CDR3 in DNA: TGTGCCAGCAGCTTAAGGGGACGACCCAACACAGATACGCAGTATTTT. Its translation is CASSLRGRPNTDTQYF.

The CDR3 DNA follows: TGTGCCAGCAGTGAAGGAACCCGGAACACCGGGGAGCTGTTTTTT. The encoded protein is CASSEGTRNTGELFF. This chain joins TRBV2 and TRBJ2-2, with D uncertain. Trimming stripped 1 base from V and 1 base from J, with 7 bases between. The CDR3 has 15 residues. Germline V gene lookup returns CDR1 SNHLY and CDR2 FYNNEI.

To note about this clonotype: This may be a read error: a much more frequent sequence differs by one nucleotide. CDR3 region: CTSSGARTYDHEKYF. The CDR3 DNA is TGTACCAGCAGTGGGGCCCGGACTTACGACCACGAGAAGTACTTC. The chain uses TRBV2 and TRBJ2-5, with D perhaps being TRBD1 or TRBD2 (5 bases each). The CDR3 sequence is 15 residues long. Germline lookup yields CDR1 SNHLY and CDR2 FYNNEI.

This clonotype was picked up a small number of times. The genes are TRBV3-1 and TRBJ1-1, with D unresolved. The CDR3 loop spans 14 amino acids. Trimming stripped 4 bases from V and 0 bases from J, with 9 bases between. CDR1 and CDR2 from the germline V gene are LGHDT and YNNKEL (reference sequence). CDR3 bases: TGTGCCAGCAGCCCGCGGACTATGAACACTGAAGCTTTCTTT. It translates to CASSPRTMNTEAFF.

This chain uses TRBV29-1 with TRBJ1-2; 10 bases are a match to TRBD1. The germline V gene encodes CDR1 SQVTM and CDR2 ANQGSEA. The CDR3 is made up of 15 amino acids. V was pared by 0 bases and J by 5 bases, with 6 bases of the junction left unmatched. Here the CDR3 DNA reads TGCAGCGTTGAAGAAGACGACAGGGGGCCTTATGGCTACACCTTC. Encoded protein: CSVEEDDRGPYGYTF.

The table lists this clonotype with many counts. The chain combines TRBV7-3 with TRBJ2-1, with 8 nucleotides matching TRBD1. Germline loops: CDR1 SGHTA, CDR2 FQGTGA. The CDR3 is 15 amino acids. The V and J ends lost 4 bases and 3 bases, in that order; junction bases with no gene match: 5. The CDR3 sequence is CASSSAGTGYNEQFF. The CDR3 DNA is TGTGCCAGCAGCTCAGCCGGGACAGGCTACAATGAGCAGTTCTTC.

The chain links TRBV3-1 to TRBJ2-2, with 13 bases matching TRBD2. V lost 5 bases to trimming and J lost 4 bases; unmatched junction nucleotides: 4. The CDR3 is 16 amino acids. Germline lookup yields CDR1 LGHDT and CDR2 YNNKEL (reference sequence). CDR3 residues: CASSGTSGVSTGELFF. The CDR3 nucleotides are TGTGCCAGCAGCGGGACTAGCGGGGTGAGCACCGGGGAGCTGTTTTTT.

The chain joins TRBV20-1 to TRBJ1-6; D gene unclear. This CDR3 spans 13 amino acids. Germline V gene lookup returns CDR1 DFQATT and CDR2 SNEGSKA (reference sequence). V was cut by 3 bases and J by 13 bases, with 16 bases left in between. CDR3 amino acids: CSAREGGTIPLHF. The CDR3 region has the DNA TGCAGTGCTAGGGAGGGTGGCACCATCCCCCTCCACTTT.